This T cell receptor beta chain was documented in a study of blood T cell repertoires in COVID-19. Study overall: Sites in the United States, Italy and Spain provided acute and convalescent COVID-19 samples. The cDNA or gDNA used as material had been derived from T cells, B-cell-depleted T cells, or PBMCs.

The V gene lost 9 bases and the J gene lost 12 bases, with 15 bases spanning the gap. CDR3 length: 10 residues. Germline V gene lookup returns CDR1 SNHLY and CDR2 FYNNEI. Methods used by the authors: Estimated nucleated cell counts came from reference gene primer amplification. Assay used: immunoSEQ multiplex PCR; TCRdb lists only in-frame clones, some missing. The DNA was the basis for D and trimming; V, J and clone size are from that table. The sample has 98,000 or so clones, about 90% seen once; the top ten hold roughly 15%. Material: peripheral blood. The clonotype originates from a man aged 45-60 years with acute or convalescent COVID-19. This chain links TRBV2 with TRBJ2-7; a weak D match, TRBD1 (6 bases). The CDR3 is CASRQVMTYF. Here the CDR3 DNA reads TGTGCCAGTAGACAGGTGATGACGTACTTC. Together with reference TRBV2 and TRBJ2-7, the CDR3 gives the full variable domain: EPEVTQTPSHQVTQMGQEVILRCVPISNHLYFYWYRQILGQKVEFLVSFYNNEISEKSEIFDDQFSVERPDGSNFTLKIRSTKLEDSAMYFCASRQVMTYFGPGTRLTVT.